Sequencing of this T cell receptor (beta chain) was carried out in a study of CXCR3-negative and CXCR3-positive naive CD8 T cells. Study-level points and caveats: Memory cells showed distinct TRBV-TRBJ patterns, while the two naive subsets matched. Naive CXCR3-positive cells had TRB CDR3s more hydrophobic than those of CXCR3-negative naive cells.

The germline V gene encodes CDR1 DFQATT and CDR2 SNEGSKA (reference sequence). The CDR3 covers 14 residues. A remark on this clonotype: Its antigen is currently unknown.

Triplicate sorts of 300,000 cells per CD8+ subset. Cells that were CD45RO-CCR7+CD27+CD95- constituted naive CD8+ T cells. All TRB cDNA libraries came from 5' RACE performed with UMI labels. For each CDR3 protein, TCRdb gives one entry from its re-call of the 5' RACE reads, without DNA. The sample's table shows some 150,000 distinct CDR3 sequences. Sequencing used naive CXCR3+ CD8+ T cells from blood. Subset meaning: CD45RO-CCR7+CD27+CD95- naive CD8+ T cells expressing CXCR3 (TNR3+). The TCR sequence derives from a human donor in good health. Some clones in this sample may be carry-over from other donors' samples. This chain connects TRBV20-1 to TRBJ1-2; TCRdb's assignment of TRBD1 cannot be checked, as there is no DNA. CDR3 amino acids: CSAAPGQVSYGYTF.